Described below is a single TCR beta chain sequence and its context. These data come from a study of technical replicates of blood from several donors. Clones were read by immunoSEQ multiplex PCR, and TCRdb kept only the in-frame ones, dropping some. The sample lists about 73,000 clones, 85% to 95% occurring once. CDR3 length: 15 amino acids. CDR1 and CDR2 from the germline V gene are SGHRS and YFSETQ. The germline V and J ends were trimmed by 4 bases and 1 base, with 11 bases remaining between them. The chain couples TRBV5-1 to TRBJ2-2; D may be TRBD1 (6 bases). The sequencing sample was made of PBMCs. The receptor's source is a human donor in good health. Some clones in this sample may be carry-over from other donors' samples. The CDR3 DNA is TGCGCCAGCAGCCCGACGGGACAGAACACCGGGGAGCTGTTTTTT. This sequence encodes CASSPTGQNTGELFF.